This TCR beta chain appears in the sequencing data of a study of neoadjuvant nivolumab and ipilimumab in lung cancer. The method was immunoSEQ multiplex PCR; TCRdb's version includes in-frame clones alone and lacks a portion of them. In the table there are some 18,000 clones, more than 75% of which are singletons. This clone has just a few counts. Its antigen remains unidentified. The length of the CDR3 is 14 residues. V shed 6 bases, J shed 5 bases, and the junction held 2 bases outside the gene matches. Germline loops: CDR1 ENHRY, CDR2 SYGVKD. Study results and limitations: TCR clonality did not significantly correlate with pathologic tumor regression. Pretherapy blood TCR richness correlated positively with resected tumor richness. TCR richness and clonality were higher in tumors than adjacent uninvolved lung.

The chain has TRBV10-3 and TRBJ2-3; 13 nucleotides agree with TRBD2. Sequencing used tumor tissue, obtained after neoadjuvant nivolumab, alone or with ipilimumab, at or shortly before surgery. This TCR came from an adult with non-small cell lung cancer. The CDR3 DNA is TGTGCCATCAGGACTAGCGGGAGGATAGATACGCAGTATTTT. Its protein is CAIRTSGRIDTQYF.